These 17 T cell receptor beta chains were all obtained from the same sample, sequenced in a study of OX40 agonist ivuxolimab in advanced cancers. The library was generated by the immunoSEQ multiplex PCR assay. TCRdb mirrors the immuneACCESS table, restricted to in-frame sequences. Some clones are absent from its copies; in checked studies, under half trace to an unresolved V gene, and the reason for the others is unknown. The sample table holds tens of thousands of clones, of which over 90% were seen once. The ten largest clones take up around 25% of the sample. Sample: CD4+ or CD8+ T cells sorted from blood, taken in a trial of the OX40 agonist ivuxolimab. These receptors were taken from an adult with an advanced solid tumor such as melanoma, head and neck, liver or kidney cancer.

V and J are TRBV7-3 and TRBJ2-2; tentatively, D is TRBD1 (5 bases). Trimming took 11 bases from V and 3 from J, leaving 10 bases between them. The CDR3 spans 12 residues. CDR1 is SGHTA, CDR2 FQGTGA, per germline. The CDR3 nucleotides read TGTGCCTCAGGGCGAGACACCGGGGAGCTGTTTTTT. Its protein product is CASGRDTGELFF.

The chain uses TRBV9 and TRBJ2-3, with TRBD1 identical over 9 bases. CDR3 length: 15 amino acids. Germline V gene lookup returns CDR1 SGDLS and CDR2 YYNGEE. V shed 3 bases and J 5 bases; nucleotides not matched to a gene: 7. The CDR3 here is CASSEGQGYRDTQYF. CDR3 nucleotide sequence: TGTGCCAGCAGCGAAGGACAGGGGTATAGAGATACGCAGTATTTT. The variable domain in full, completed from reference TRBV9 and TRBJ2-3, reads DSGVTQTPKHLITATGQRVTLRCSPRSGDLSVYWYQQSLDQGLQFLIQYYNGEERAKGNILERFSAQQFPDLHSELNLSSLELGDSALYFCASSEGQGYRDTQYFGPGTRLTVL.

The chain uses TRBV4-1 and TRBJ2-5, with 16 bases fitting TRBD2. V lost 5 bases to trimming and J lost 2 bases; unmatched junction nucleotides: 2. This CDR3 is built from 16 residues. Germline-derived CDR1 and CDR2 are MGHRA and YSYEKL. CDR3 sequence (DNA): TGCGCCAGCAGCAAGGGACTAGCGGGAGGGCAAGAGACCCAGTACTTC. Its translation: CASSKGLAGGQETQYF.

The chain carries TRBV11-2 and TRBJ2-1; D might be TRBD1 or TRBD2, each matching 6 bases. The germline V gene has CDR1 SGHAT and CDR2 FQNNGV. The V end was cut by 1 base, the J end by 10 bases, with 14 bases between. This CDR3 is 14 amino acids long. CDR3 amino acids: CASSLGGGLREQFF. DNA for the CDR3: TGTGCCAGCAGCTTAGGAGGGGGACTTAGGGAGCAGTTCTTC.

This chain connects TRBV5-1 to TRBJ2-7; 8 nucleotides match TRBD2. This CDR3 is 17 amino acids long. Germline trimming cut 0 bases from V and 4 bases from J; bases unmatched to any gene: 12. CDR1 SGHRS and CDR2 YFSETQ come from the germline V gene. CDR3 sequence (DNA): TGCGCCAGCAGCTTGGGGGAGCGGGAGACAGTGTTATACGAGCAGTACTTC. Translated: CASSLGERETVLYEQYF.

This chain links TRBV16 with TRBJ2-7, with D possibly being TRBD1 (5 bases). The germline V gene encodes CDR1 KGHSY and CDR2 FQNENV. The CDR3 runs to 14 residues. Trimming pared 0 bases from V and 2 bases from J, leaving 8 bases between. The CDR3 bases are TGTGCCAGCAGCCAATCGGGGCTTACCTACGAGCAGTACTTC. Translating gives CASSQSGLTYEQYF. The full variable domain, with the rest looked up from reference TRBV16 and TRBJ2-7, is GEEVAQTPKHLVRGEGQKAKLYCAPIKGHSYVFWYQQVLKNEFKFLISFQNENVFDETGMPKERFSAKCLPNSPCSLEIQATKLEDSAVYFCASSQSGLTYEQYFGPGTRLTVT.

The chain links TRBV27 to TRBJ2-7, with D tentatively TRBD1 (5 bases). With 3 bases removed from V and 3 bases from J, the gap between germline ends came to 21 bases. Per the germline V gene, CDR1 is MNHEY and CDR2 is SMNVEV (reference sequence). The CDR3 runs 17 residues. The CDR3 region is CASSFLGADTLHYEQYF. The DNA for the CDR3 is TGTGCCAGCAGTTTCCTTGGGGCAGACACCCTACACTACGAGCAGTACTTC.

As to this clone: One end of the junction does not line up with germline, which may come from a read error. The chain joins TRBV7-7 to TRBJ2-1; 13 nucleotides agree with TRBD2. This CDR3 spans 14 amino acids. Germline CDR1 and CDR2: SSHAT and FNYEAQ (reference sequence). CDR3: CASSPGLAGSEQFF. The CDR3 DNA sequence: TGTGCTAGCAGCCCGGGACTAGCGGGAAGTGAGCAGTTCTTC.

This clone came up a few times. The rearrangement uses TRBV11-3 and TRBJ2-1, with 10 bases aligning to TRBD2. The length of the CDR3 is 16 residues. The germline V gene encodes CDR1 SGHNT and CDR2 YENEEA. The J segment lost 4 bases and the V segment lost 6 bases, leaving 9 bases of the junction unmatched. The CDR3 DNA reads TGTGCCAGCAGGCCCCGTGGGACTAGCGCGTACAATGAGCAGTTCTTC. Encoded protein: CASRPRGTSAYNEQFF.

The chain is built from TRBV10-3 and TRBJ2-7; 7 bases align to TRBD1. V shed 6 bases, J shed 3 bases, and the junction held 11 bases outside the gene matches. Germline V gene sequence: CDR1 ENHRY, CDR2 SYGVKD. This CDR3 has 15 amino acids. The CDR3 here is CAISLNVDRDYEQYF. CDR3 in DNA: TGTGCCATCAGCCTGAATGTTGACAGGGACTACGAGCAGTACTTC.

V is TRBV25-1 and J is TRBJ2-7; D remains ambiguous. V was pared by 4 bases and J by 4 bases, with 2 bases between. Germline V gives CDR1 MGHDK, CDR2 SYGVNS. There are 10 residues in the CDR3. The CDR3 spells CASSGYEQYF. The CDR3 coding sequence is TGTGCCAGCAGTGGGTACGAGCAGTACTTC.

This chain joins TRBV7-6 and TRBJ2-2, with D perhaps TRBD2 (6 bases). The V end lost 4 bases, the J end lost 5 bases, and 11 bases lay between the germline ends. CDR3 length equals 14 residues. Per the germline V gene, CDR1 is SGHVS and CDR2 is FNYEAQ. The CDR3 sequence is CASSSGLPTGELFF. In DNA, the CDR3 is TGTGCCAGCAGCTCGGGACTTCCTACCGGGGAGCTGTTTTTT.

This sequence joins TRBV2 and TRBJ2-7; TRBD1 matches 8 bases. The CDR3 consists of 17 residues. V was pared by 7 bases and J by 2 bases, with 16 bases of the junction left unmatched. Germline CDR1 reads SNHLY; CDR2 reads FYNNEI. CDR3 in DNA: TGTGCCAGCAAACGTAACCCCTCGACAGGGGATACCTACGAGCAGTACTTC. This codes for CASKRNPSTGDTYEQYF.

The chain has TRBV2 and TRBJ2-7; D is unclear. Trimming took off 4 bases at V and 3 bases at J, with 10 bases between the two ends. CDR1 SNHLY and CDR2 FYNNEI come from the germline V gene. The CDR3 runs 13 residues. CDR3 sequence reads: CASSGLNNYEQYF. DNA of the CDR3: TGTGCCAGCAGTGGACTTAATAACTACGAGCAGTACTTC.

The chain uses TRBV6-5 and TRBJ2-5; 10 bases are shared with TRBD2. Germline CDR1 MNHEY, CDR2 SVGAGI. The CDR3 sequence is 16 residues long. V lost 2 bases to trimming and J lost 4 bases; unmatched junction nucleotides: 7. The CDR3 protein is CASSYGLAGVGETQYF. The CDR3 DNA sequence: TGTGCCAGCAGTTACGGGCTAGCGGGAGTAGGAGAGACCCAGTACTTC.

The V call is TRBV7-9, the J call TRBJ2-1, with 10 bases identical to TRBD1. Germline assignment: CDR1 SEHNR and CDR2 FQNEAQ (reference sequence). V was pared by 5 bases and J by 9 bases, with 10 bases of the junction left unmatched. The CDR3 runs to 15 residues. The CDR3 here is CASSPWTGGISEQFF. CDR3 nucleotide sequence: TGTGCCAGCAGCCCGTGGACAGGGGGAATAAGTGAGCAGTTCTTC.

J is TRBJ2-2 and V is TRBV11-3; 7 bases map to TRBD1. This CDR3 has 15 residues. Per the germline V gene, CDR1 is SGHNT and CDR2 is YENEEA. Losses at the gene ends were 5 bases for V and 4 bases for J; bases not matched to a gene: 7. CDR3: CASSLGTVGTGELFF. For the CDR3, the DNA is TGTGCCAGCAGCCTTGGGACAGTGGGCACCGGGGAGCTGTTTTTT.